In this sample, the clone carrying this TCR beta chain turned up many times. The CDR3 has 15 residues. V shed 2 bases, J shed 2 bases, and the junction held 6 bases outside the gene matches. Germline CDR1 and CDR2: MNHEY and SVGEGT. The use of a sample-barcoded 5' primer and a J-beta primer mix characterized a second PCR of roughly 7 to 11 cycles. From the 5' RACE reads, TCRdb called clonotypes with MiXCR, one entry per CDR3 protein. The repertoire has hundreds of thousands of distinct CDR3 sequences, about 30% of them found once; the top ten carry 15%. The sample comes from a study of blood T cells in healthy people across ages.

This clonotype was obtained from a woman older than 75 in good health. Sequencing used blood. The chain links TRBV6-2 or TRBV6-3 to TRBJ2-7, with TRBD1 matching over 7 bases. DNA for the CDR3: TGTGCCAGCAGTTACGACCCAGGGGGAACCTACGAGCAGTACTTC. It translates to CASSYDPGGTYEQYF.